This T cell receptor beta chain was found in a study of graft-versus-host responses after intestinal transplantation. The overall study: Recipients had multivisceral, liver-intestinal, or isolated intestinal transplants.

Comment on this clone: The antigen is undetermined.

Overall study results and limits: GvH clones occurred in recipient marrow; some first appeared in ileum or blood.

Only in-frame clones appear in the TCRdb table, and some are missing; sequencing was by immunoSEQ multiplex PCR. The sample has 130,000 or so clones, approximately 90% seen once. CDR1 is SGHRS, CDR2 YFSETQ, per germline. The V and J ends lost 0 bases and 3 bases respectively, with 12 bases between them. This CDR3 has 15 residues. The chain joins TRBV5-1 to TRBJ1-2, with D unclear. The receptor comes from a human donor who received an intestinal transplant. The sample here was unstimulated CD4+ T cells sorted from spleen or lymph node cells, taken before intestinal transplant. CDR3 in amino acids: CASSLDPQNDYGYTF. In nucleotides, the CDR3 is TGCGCCAGCAGCTTGGACCCCCAAAATGACTATGGCTACACCTTC.